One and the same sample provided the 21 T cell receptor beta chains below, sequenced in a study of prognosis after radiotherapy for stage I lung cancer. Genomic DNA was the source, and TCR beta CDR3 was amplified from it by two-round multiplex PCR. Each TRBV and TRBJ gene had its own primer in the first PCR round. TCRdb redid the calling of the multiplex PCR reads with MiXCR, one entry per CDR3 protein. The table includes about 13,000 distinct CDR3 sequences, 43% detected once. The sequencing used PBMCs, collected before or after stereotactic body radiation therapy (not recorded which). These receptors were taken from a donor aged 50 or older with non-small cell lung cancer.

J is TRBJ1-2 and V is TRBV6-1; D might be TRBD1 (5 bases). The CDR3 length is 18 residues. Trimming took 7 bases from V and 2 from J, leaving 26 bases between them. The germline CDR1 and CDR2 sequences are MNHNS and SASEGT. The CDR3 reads CASTPSVLGAKGNYGYTF. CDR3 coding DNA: TGTGCCAGCACCCCTAGCGTCCTCGGAGCGAAGGGGAACTATGGCTACACCTTC.

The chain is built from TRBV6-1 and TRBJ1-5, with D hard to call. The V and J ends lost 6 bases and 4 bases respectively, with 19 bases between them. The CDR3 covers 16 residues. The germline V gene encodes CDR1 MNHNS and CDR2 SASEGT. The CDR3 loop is CASRFLEGAINQPQHF. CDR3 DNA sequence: TGTGCCAGCAGATTTCTGGAGGGCGCGATTAATCAGCCCCAGCATTTT.

This CDR3 is CASSLYARQGLDTEAFF. Here the CDR3 DNA reads TGTGCCAGCAGCTTATACGCCCGACAGGGCTTGGACACTGAAGCTTTCTTT. The chain employs TRBV7-3 and TRBJ1-1; 7 positions agree with TRBD1. The length of the CDR3 is 17 residues. V lost 2 bases, J lost 3 bases, and 12 bases stayed unmatched. In germline, CDR1 is SGHTA, CDR2 FQGTGA.

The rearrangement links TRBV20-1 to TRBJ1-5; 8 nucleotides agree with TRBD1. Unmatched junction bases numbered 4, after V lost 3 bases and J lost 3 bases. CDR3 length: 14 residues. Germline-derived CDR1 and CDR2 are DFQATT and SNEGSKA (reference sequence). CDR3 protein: CSASYRGNNQPQHF. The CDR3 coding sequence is TGCAGTGCTAGCTACAGGGGGAACAATCAGCCCCAGCATTTT.

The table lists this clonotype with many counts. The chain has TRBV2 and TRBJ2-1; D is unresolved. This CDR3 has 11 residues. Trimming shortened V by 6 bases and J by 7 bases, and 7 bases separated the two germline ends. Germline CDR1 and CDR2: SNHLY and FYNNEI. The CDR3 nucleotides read TGTGCCAGCAGCCTGAATAATGAGCAGTTCTTC. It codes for CASSLNNEQFF.

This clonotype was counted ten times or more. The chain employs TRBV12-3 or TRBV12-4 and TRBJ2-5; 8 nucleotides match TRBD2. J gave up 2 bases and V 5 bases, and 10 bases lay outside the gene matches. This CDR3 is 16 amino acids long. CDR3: CASSPSPASGQETQYF. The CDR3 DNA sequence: TGTGCCAGCAGTCCATCCCCGGCTAGCGGGCAAGAGACCCAGTACTTC.

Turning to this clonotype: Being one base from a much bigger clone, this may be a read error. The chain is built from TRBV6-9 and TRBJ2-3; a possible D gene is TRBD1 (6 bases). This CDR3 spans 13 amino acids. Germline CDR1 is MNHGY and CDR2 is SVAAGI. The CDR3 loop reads CPSSSGGANTQYF. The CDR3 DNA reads TGTCCCAGCAGTTCTGGGGGCGCGAATACGCAGTATTTT.

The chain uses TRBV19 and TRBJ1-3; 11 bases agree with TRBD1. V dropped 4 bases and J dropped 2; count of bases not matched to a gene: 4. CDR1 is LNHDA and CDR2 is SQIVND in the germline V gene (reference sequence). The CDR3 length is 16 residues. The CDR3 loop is CASSTTDRGPGNTIYF. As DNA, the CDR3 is TGTGCCAGTAGTACCACGGACAGGGGGCCTGGAAACACCATATATTTT.

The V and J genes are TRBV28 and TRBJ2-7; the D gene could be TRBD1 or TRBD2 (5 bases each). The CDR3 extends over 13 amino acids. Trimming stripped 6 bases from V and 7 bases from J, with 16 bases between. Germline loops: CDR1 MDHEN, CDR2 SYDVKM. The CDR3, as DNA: TGTGCCAGCAGCCGCCGGGACCCCTCGGAGCAGTACTTC. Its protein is CASSRRDPSEQYF.

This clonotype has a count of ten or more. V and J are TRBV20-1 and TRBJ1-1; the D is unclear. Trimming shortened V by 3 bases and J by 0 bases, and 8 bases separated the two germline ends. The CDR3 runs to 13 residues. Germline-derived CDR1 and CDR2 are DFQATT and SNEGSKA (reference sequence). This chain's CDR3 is CSASGPLNTEAFF. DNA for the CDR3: TGCAGTGCTAGCGGGCCCTTGAACACTGAAGCTTTCTTT.

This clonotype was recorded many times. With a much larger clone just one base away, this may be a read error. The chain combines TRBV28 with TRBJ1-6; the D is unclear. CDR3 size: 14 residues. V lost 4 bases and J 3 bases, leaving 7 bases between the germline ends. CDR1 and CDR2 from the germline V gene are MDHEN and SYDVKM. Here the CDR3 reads CASSSHHYNSPLHF. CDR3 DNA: TGTGCCAGCAGTTCCCACCACTATAATTCACCCCTCCACTTT.

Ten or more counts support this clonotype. The CDR3 loop is CASSQDWARGWTEAFF. CDR3 sequence (DNA): TGTGCCAGCAGCCAAGATTGGGCTCGTGGGTGGACTGAAGCTTTCTTT. The chain joins TRBV14 to TRBJ1-1; no definite D call. There are 16 residues in the CDR3. Between the trimmed V and J ends, which lost 0 bases and 5 bases, there was a span of 16 bases. Germline V gene lookup returns CDR1 SGHDN and CDR2 FVKESK.

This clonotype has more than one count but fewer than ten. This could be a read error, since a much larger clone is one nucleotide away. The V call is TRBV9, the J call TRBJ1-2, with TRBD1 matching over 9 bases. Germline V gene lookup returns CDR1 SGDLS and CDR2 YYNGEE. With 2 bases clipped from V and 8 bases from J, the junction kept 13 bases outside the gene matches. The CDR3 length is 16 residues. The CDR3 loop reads CASSVPGTGSIGGYTF. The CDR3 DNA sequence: TGTGCCAGCAGCGTCCCCGGGACAGGGTCCATCGGGGGCTACACCTTC. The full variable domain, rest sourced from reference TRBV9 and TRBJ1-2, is DSGVTQTPKHLITATGQRVTLRCSPRSGDLSVYWYQQSLDQGLQFLIQYYNGEERAKGNILERFSAQQFPDLHSELNLSSLELGDSALYFCASSVPGTGSIGGYTFGSGTRLTVV.

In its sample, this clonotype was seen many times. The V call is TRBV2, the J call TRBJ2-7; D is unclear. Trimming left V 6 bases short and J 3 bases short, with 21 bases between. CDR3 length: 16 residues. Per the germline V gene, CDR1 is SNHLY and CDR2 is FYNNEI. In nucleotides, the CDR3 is TGTGCCAGCAGCGCAGCCCGTAGTAACTATCTCTACGAGCAGTACTTC. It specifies CASSAARSNYLYEQYF.

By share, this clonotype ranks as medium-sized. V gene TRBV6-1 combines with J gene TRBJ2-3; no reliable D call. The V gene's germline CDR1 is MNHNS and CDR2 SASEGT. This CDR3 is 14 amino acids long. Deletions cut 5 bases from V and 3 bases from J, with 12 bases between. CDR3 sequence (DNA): TGTGCCAGCAGTCCGGCAGGAAGAACAGATACGCAGTATTTT. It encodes CASSPAGRTDTQYF.

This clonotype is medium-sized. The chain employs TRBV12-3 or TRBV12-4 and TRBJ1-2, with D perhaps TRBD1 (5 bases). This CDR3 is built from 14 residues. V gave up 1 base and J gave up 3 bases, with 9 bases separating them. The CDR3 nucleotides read TGTGCCAGCAGTTTAGGGGGACCCGACTATGGCTACACCTTC. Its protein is CASSLGGPDYGYTF.

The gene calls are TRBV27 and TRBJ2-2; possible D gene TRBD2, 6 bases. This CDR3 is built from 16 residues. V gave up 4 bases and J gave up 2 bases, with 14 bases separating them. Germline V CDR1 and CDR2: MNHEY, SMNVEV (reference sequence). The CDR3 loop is CASSSYGTSNTGELFF. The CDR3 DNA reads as TGTGCCAGCAGTTCCTACGGGACTTCTAACACCGGGGAGCTGTTTTTT.

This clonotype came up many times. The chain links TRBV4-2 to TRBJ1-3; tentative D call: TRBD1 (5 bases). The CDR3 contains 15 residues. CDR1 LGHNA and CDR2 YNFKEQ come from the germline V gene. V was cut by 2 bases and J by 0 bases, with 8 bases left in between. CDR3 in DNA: TGTGCCAGCAGCCAAACTACAGGCTCTGGAAACACCATATATTTT. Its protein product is CASSQTTGSGNTIYF.

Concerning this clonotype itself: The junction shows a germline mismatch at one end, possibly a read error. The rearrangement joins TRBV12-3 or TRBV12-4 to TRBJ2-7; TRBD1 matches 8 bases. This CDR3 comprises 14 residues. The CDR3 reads CDSRRTGPSYEQHF. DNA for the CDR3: TGTGACAGCAGACGGACAGGGCCATCCTACGAGCAGCACTTC.

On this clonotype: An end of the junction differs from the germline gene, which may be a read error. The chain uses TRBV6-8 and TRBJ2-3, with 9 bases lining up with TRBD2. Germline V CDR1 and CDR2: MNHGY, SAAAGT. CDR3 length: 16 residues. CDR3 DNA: TGTTCCAGCATAACTACGGCTAGCGGGGCCACAGATACGCAGTATTTT. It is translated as CSSITTASGATDTQYF.

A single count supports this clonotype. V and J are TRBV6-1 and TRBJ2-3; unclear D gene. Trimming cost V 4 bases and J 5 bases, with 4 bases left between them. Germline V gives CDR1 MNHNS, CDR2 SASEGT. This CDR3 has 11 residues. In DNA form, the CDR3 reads TGTGCCAGCAGTGCACGAGATACGCAGTATTTT. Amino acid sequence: CASSARDTQYF.